The clone carrying this T cell receptor beta chain occurred a few times. The antigen is undetermined. Each CDR3 protein gets one entry after TCRdb re-called the 5' RACE reads with MiXCR. The table records fewer than 500,000 distinct CDR3 sequences, 20% to 25% of them present only once. The data derive from a study of identical twins. Overall study results and limits: A lower insertion count was a feature of abundant cord blood beta clonotypes, with no such feature in memory repertoires.

The same data also went into a second study, on T cells expressing NK-cell markers. That study reports: Seven HCMV-seropositive donors and one seronegative donor made up the eight sequenced donors.

The TCR originated in a woman aged 18-35 years in good health. Sequenced: CD4+ T cells sorted from blood.

This CDR3 reads CASSVSGTSDNEQFF. For the CDR3, the DNA is TGTGCCAGCAGCGTATCCGGGACTAGCGACAATGAGCAGTTCTTC. The genes are TRBV9 and TRBJ2-1; 10 positions match TRBD2. The germline CDR1 and CDR2 sequences are SGDLS and YYNGEE. J lost 5 bases, V lost 1 base, and 3 bases had no gene match. The CDR3 loop spans 15 amino acids.